This TCR beta chain comes out of a study of CXCR3-negative and CXCR3-positive naive CD8 T cells. In terms of frequency, this clonotype is medium-sized (0.01 to 0.1%). What it binds is unknown. UMI-tagged TRB cDNA libraries were built via 5' RACE. Each CDR3 protein gets one entry in TCRdb, which reprocessed the 5' RACE reads and gives no DNA. The sample's table shows several thousand distinct CDR3 sequences. General study findings and limits: Memory CD8+ T cell repertoires were far less diverse than both naive subsets. Naive cells that were CXCR3-positive had more hydrophobic TRB CDR3s (compared with CXCR3-negative naive cells). Similar levels of surface CD5 were seen between naive subsets; TCR strength was inferred from TRB CDR3 properties.

Sequencing was carried out using naive CXCR3- CD8+ T cells from blood. The sample's subset: CD45RO-CCR7+CD27+CD95- naive CD8+ T cells lacking CXCR3 (TNR3-). The receptor was isolated from a human donor in good health. Some clones in this sample may be carry-over from other donors' samples.

The CDR3 sequence: CASSDPQQYSNQPQHF. The chain links TRBV21-1 to TRBJ1-5. TRBV21-1 is a pseudogene locus. This CDR3 contains 16 residues.